The present T cell receptor (beta chain) was sequenced within a study of shared clonotypes between healthy human individuals. Study at large: CD4 naive cells filled three plates per donor, CD4 memory three, CD8 naive two and CD8 memory one. Regarding the study as a whole: Sampling covered nothing but blood. Tissue TCR repertoires likely differ from those found in blood. Limited genetic and exposure-history diversity came from having few donors.

Germline V gene data show CDR1 as KGHSH and CDR2 as LQKENI. The CDR3 extends over 13 amino acids. V was pared by 8 bases and J by 0 bases, with 8 bases between. Sequencing was performed with immunoSEQ multiplex PCR; in TCRdb, only in-frame clones are kept and a portion is missing. This table holds roughly 1,100,000 clones, about 77% found once. Division of CD4+ cells produced a CD45RA+ naive subset and a CD45RA-negative memory subset. Ten or more counts support this clone. Its target is not known. The sequenced sample consisted of memory CD4+ T cells sorted from blood. Subset indicated: CD45RA-negative fraction. The TCR originated in a man in his late teens or twenties in good health. The chain links TRBV18 to TRBJ1-3; the D is unclear. The CDR3 DNA reads TGTGCCAGCCTCCCGAGCTCTGGAAACACCATATATTTT. Amino acids: CASLPSSGNTIYF.